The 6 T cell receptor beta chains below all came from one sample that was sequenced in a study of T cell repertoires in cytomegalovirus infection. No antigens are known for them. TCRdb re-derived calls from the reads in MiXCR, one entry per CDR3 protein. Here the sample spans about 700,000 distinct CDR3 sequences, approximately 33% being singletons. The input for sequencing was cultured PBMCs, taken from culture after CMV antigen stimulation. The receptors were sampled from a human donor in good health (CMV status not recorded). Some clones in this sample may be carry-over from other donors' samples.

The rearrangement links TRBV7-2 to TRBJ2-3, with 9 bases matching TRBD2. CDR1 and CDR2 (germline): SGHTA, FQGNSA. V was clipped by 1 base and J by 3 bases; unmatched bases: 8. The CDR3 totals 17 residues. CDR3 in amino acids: CASSLGTSVGPTDTQYF. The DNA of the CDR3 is TGTGCCAGCAGCTTAGGGACTAGCGTAGGGCCAACAGATACGCAGTATTTT.

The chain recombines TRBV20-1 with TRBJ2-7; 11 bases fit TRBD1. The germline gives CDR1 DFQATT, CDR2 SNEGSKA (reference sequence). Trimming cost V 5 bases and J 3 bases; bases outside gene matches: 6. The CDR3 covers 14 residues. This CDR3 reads CSAERTGGDYEQYF. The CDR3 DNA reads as TGCAGTGCTGAGAGGACAGGGGGCGACTACGAGCAGTACTTC.

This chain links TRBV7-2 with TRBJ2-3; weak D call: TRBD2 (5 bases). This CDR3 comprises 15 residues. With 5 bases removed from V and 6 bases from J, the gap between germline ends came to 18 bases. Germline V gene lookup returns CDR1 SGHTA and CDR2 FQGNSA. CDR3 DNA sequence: TGTGCCAGCAGCCTAGAGCGGTTGGGGAAGGATACGCAGTATTTT. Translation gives CASSLERLGKDTQYF.

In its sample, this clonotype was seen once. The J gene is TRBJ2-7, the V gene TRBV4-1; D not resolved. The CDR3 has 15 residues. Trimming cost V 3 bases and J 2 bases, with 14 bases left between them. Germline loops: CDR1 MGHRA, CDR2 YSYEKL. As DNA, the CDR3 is TGCGCCAGCAGCCAGGCCGTGGCAGAAACCTACGAGCAGTACTTC. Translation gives CASSQAVAETYEQYF.

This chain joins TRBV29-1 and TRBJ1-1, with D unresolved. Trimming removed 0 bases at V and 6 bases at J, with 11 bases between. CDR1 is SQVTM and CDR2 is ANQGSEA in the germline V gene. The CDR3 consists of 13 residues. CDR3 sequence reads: CSVEDVTAAEAFF. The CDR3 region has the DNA TGCAGCGTTGAAGATGTAACGGCAGCTGAAGCTTTCTTT. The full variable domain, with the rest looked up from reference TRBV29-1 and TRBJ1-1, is SAVISQKPSRDICQRGTSLTIQCQVDSQVTMMFWYRQQPGQSLTLIATANQGSEATYESGFVIDKFPISRPNLTFSTLTVSNMSPEDSSIYLCSVEDVTAAEAFFGQGTRLTVV.

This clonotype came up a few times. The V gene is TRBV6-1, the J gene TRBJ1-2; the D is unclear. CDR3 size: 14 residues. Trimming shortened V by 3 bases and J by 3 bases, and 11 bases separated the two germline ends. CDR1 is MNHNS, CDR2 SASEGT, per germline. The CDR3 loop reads CASSDRDRDYGYTF. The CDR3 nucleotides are TGTGCCAGCAGTGACCGCGACCGGGACTATGGCTACACCTTC.